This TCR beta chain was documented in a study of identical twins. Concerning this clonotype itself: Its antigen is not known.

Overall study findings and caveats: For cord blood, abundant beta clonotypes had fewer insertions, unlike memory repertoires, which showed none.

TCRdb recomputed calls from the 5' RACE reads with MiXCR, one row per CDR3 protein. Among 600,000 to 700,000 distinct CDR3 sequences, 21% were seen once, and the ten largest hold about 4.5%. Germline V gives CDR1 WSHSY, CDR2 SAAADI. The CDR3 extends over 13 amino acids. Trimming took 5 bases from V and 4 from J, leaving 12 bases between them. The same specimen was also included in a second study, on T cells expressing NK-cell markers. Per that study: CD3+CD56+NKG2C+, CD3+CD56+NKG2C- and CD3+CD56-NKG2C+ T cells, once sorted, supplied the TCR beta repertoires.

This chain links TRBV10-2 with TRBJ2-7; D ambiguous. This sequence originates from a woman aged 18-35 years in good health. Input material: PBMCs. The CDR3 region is CASSTNQQYEQYF. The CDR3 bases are TGCGCCAGCAGTACGAACCAACAATACGAGCAGTACTTC.